This T cell receptor (beta chain) was sequenced for a study of blood T cell repertoires in COVID-19. Study summary: There were acute and convalescent COVID-19 samples, and they came from the United States, Italy and Spain. T cells, B-cell-depleted T cells, or PBMCs provided the cDNA or gDNA that served as material.

Study processing details: Reference gene primer amplification gave estimated nucleated cell counts. The assay was immunoSEQ multiplex PCR, and TCRdb's table has in-frame clones only and misses some. V, J and clone size derive from that table, while D and trimming were established from the DNA sequence. The sample records under 250,000 clones, around four fifths being singletons. The CDR3 is made up of 15 amino acids. Germline V gene lookup returns CDR1 MNHEY and CDR2 SVGEGT. About this clone itself: A junction end diverges from the germline sequence, so it may reflect a read error.

The sequence was obtained from a man aged 35-49 years with active or convalescent COVID-19. The sample was peripheral blood. V usage is TRBV6-2 or TRBV6-3 and J usage is TRBJ2-7; possibly TRBD2 for D (7 bases). The CDR3 sequence is CTSSYDRTRTYEQYF. CDR3 in DNA: TGTACCAGCAGTTACGACAGGACTAGAACCTACGAGCAGTACTTC.